Listed here is a single T cell receptor (beta chain). What it binds is not known. CD8 memory merged CD45RO+ with CCR7-negative CD45RA+ TemRA cells. This sample was taken from a study of shared clonotypes between healthy human individuals. Points from the study as a whole: The four-donor shared clonotypes exceeded non-shared clonotypes in generation probability, with non-shared ones scoring lower.

Trimming cost V 2 bases and J 3 bases, with 9 bases left between them. CDR3 length equals 13 residues. Germline CDR1 SGHRS, CDR2 YFSETQ. Method: immunoSEQ multiplex PCR; TCRdb's copy keeps in-frame clones and lacks some. The table lists fewer than 130,000 clones, roughly 66% of them singletons. The V gene is TRBV5-1, the J gene TRBJ2-7; no clear D gene. The specimen sequenced was memory CD8+ T cells sorted from blood. Subset defined: CD45RO+ cells pooled with CCR7-negative TemRA cells. This receptor was taken from a woman in her twenties or thirties in good health. CDR3 amino acids: CASSFEAFYEQYF. In DNA form, the CDR3 reads TGCGCCAGCAGCTTCGAAGCTTTCTACGAGCAGTACTTC.